This is a list of T cell receptor beta chains from one sample in a study of brain T cells in children with intractable seizures. Some clones are missing from TCRdb's copy, which holds only in-frame ones; the method was immunoSEQ multiplex PCR. Of hundreds of thousands of clones detected, over 90% appear once; the ten largest clones hold 5% to 7%. The specimen comprised peripheral blood, sampled about 5 months after surgery. The source of these receptors is a boy under two years old with tuberous sclerosis and intractable seizures. CDR3s include the opening cysteine and the closing phenylalanine or tryptophan. The D gene is left open where the match is weak. The size of a clone is reported for some rows only, either as once, few or many, or as a class for expanded clones.

- - TRBJ1-5 TRBV6-6 CASSFPGGEDQPQHF TGTGCCAGCAGTTTTCCGGGGGGTGAGGATCAGCCCCAGCATTTT
TRBD2 - TRBJ2-3 TRBV5-1 CASSYSGSTDTQYF TGCGCCAGCAGCTATAGCGGGAGCACAGATACGCAGTATTTT
- once TRBJ2-7 TRBV4-1 CASSTASSYEQYF TGCGCCAGCAGCACGGCTAGCTCCTACGAGCAGTACTTC
- - TRBJ2-1 TRBV24-1 CATSDLQHPRVDEQFF TGTGCCACCAGTGATTTGCAACACCCCAGGGTTGACGAGCAGTTCTTC
TRBD1 once TRBJ1-2 TRBV29-1 CSSRTGTNYGYTF TGCAGCTCTCGGACAGGGACTAACTATGGCTACACCTTC
TRBD2 - TRBJ2-3 TRBV7-9 CASSFSGGNTDTQYF TGTGCCAGCAGCTTTAGCGGGGGGAACACAGATACGCAGTATTTT
TRBD2 - TRBJ2-2 TRBV30 CAWRLAGGPGELFF TGTGCCTGGAGACTAGCGGGGGGGCCCGGGGAGCTGTTTTTT
- - TRBJ2-5 TRBV9 CASSVDVGWETQYF TGTGCCAGCAGCGTAGATGTAGGGTGGGAGACCCAGTACTTC
- - TRBJ2-1 TRBV29-1 CSVLTGQEQFF TGCAGCGTTCTAACAGGACAGGAGCAGTTCTTC
- - TRBJ1-3 TRBV11-3 CASSARTADSGNTIYF TGTGCCAGCAGCGCGCGGACCGCGGACTCTGGAAACACCATATATTTT
- - TRBJ1-2 TRBV21-1 CASSTERDILPNYGYTF TGTGCCAGCAGTACTGAACGGGACATTCTTCCTAACTATGGCTACACCTTC
- - TRBJ1-3 TRBV2 CASSAGVLIGNTIYF TGTGCCAGCAGTGCAGGGGTATTGATAGGAAACACCATATATTTT
TRBD1 - TRBJ2-7 TRBV5-1 CASSLLPSGTGPYEQYF TGCGCCAGCAGCCTCCTACCTTCCGGGACAGGCCCCTACGAGCAGTACTTC
- - TRBJ1-2 TRBV7-9 CASSLTDNYGYTF TGTGCCAGCAGCTTAACAGATAACTATGGCTACACCTTC
- - TRBJ2-3 TRBV29-1 CSVDQLETQYF TGCAGCGTTGACCAACTTGAGACGCAGTATTTT
- few TRBJ1-5 TRBV4-1 CASSQDNNQPQHF TGCGCCAGCAGCCAAGATAATAATCAGCCCCAGCATTTT
TRBD1 - TRBJ2-1 TRBV2 CASSVGRGLKRNEQFF TGTGCCAGCAGTGTCGGCAGGGGGCTAAAGCGCAATGAGCAGTTCTTC
- few TRBJ2-7 TRBV4-2 CASSQLQSSGYTYEQYF TGTGCCAGCAGCCAACTCCAGTCCAGCGGGTATACCTACGAGCAGTACTTC
TRBD2 - TRBJ2-2 TRBV5-4 CASSLVAGGNGELFF TGTGCCAGCAGCTTGGTAGCGGGAGGAAACGGGGAGCTGTTTTTT
- - TRBJ2-7 TRBV7-9 CASTSKTYEQYF TGTGCCAGCACCTCAAAAACCTACGAGCAGTACTTC
TRBD1 - TRBJ1-2 TRBV29-1 CSVLDRDYGYTF TGCAGCGTCTTAGACAGGGACTATGGCTACACCTTC
TRBD1 - TRBJ1-5 TRBV5-1 CASSLTGTGGQPQHF TGCGCCAGCAGCTTGACCGGGACAGGGGGTCAGCCCCAGCATTTT
- - TRBJ1-5 TRBV5-1 CASSPDGPRSGQPQHF TGCGCCAGCAGCCCAGACGGGCCGAGGAGCGGTCAGCCCCAGCATTTT
- - TRBJ2-7 TRBV19 CASSMAASYEQYF TGTGCCAGTAGTATGGCTGCCTCCTACGAGCAGTACTTC